What follows are 23 T cell receptor beta chains derived from one specimen sequenced in a study of T cell repertoires in cytomegalovirus infection. No cognate antigen is known for these TCRs. TCRdb itself ran the reads through MiXCR, one entry per CDR3 protein. Of roughly 990,000 distinct CDR3 sequences listed, around 30% are singletons. Sequences were derived from cultured CD8+ T cells from PBMCs, sampled from culture after CMV antigen stimulation. The receptors derive from a human donor in good health (CMV status not recorded). Some clones in this sample may be carry-over from other donors' samples.

This rearrangement joins TRBV6-5 to TRBJ2-7; D call uncertain. The ends were cut back, 0 bases at V and 0 bases at J, with 6 bases in the middle. The CDR3 length is 14 residues. The germline V gene has CDR1 MNHEY and CDR2 SVGAGI. The CDR3 reads CASSYSSSSYEQYF. CDR3 DNA: TGTGCCAGCAGTTACTCGTCTAGCTCCTACGAGCAGTACTTC.

This chain uses TRBV2 with TRBJ2-1, with D possibly matching TRBD1 (5 bases). CDR3 length equals 13 residues. In germline, CDR1 is SNHLY, CDR2 FYNNEI. V shed 3 bases and J shed 5 bases, with 8 bases lying between them. The CDR3 loop is CASSEVQDNEQFF. The CDR3 DNA reads as TGTGCCAGCAGTGAGGTACAGGACAATGAGCAGTTCTTC.

V gene TRBV7-6 combines with J gene TRBJ1-2; no clear D. The length of the CDR3 is 12 residues. CDR1 and CDR2 from the germline V gene are SGHVS and FNYEAQ. The CDR3 reads CVTQDGNYGYTF. CDR3 nucleotides: TGTGTCACCCAGGACGGGAACTATGGCTACACCTTC.

This clonotype was detected only a few times. The chain uses TRBV6-1 and TRBJ2-3; 10 bases line up with TRBD1. V was clipped by 5 bases and J by 5 bases; unmatched bases: 10. The CDR3 runs 16 residues. Germline loops: CDR1 MNHNS, CDR2 SASEGT. The CDR3 nucleotides read TGTGCCAGCAGTATACGGGACAGGGGAATCGGAGATACGCAGTATTTT. Translated, it gives CASSIRDRGIGDTQYF.

The rearrangement links TRBV19 to TRBJ2-4; 14 positions match TRBD2. CDR3 length: 20 residues. Germline assignment: CDR1 LNHDA and CDR2 SQIVND (reference sequence). The J segment lost 0 bases and the V segment lost 0 bases, leaving 7 bases of the junction unmatched. CDR3 DNA sequence: TGTGCCAGTAGTATAGAGTTGGGACTAGCGGGGGAAATAGCCAAAAACATTCAGTACTTC. This gives the protein CASSIELGLAGEIAKNIQYF.

This clonotype was recorded at least ten times. The V and J genes are TRBV4-1 and TRBJ2-7; 7 bases line up with TRBD2. The ends lost 8 bases at V and 4 bases at J; junction bases unmatched: 8. Germline values: CDR1 MGHRA, CDR2 YSYEKL. The CDR3 is 13 amino acids. CDR3 amino acids: CASSGSGAYEQYF. Here the CDR3 DNA reads TGCGCCAGCTCGGGGAGCGGGGCATACGAGCAGTACTTC.

The rearrangement links TRBV28 to TRBJ2-1; no firm D call. Germline values: CDR1 MDHEN, CDR2 SYDVKM. The CDR3 sequence is 13 residues long. The V end lost 3 bases, the J end lost 2 bases, and 5 bases lay between the germline ends. The CDR3: CASSFFTYNEQFF. The CDR3 DNA follows: TGTGCCAGCAGTTTTTTCACCTACAATGAGCAGTTCTTC. The entire variable domain, with the rest obtained from reference TRBV28 and TRBJ2-1, is as follows: DVKVTQSSRYLVKRTGEKVFLECVQDMDHENMFWYRQDPGLGLRLIYFSYDVKMKEKGDIPEGYSVSREKKERFSLILESASTNQTSMYLCASSFFTYNEQFFGPGTRLTVL.

Worth noting for this clonotype: This may stem from a read error, because a much larger clone lies one nucleotide away. The chain combines TRBV27 with TRBJ1-5; D ambiguous. Germline CDR1 is MNHEY and CDR2 is SMNVEV (reference sequence). V was shortened by 0 bases and J by 3 bases, with 6 bases between the two germline ends. CDR3 length equals 14 residues. The CDR3 nucleotides are TGTGCCAGCAGTTTATCTCGTAACAATCAGCCCCAGCATTTT. It encodes CASSLSRNNQPQHF.

The CDR3: CSARFGEAFF. CDR3 in DNA: TGCAGTGCTAGATTCGGGGAAGCTTTCTTT. The chain employs TRBV20-1 and TRBJ1-1; D is uncertain. Deletions cut 2 bases from V and 8 bases from J, with 6 bases between. The CDR3 loop spans 10 amino acids. Per the germline V gene, CDR1 is DFQATT and CDR2 is SNEGSKA (reference sequence).

This clonotype showed up just a few times. The chain uses TRBV12-3 or TRBV12-4 and TRBJ1-1; 8 nucleotides line up with TRBD1. V was pared by 3 bases and J by 1 base, with 4 bases of the junction left unmatched. The length of the CDR3 is 15 residues. For the CDR3, the DNA is TGTGCCAGCAGTTTCCGGACAGGGAGGAACACTGAAGCTTTCTTT. Amino acid sequence: CASSFRTGRNTEAFF.

The chain links TRBV15 to TRBJ2-4; no firm D call. Trimming removed 0 bases at V and 2 bases at J, with 5 bases between. CDR1 is LNHNV and CDR2 is YYDKDF in the germline V gene (reference sequence). The CDR3 consists of 14 residues. This CDR3 is CATSRDPTKNIQYF. CDR3 in DNA: TGTGCCACCAGCAGAGACCCTACCAAAAACATTCAGTACTTC. Filled out from reference TRBV15 and TRBJ2-4, the complete variable domain reads DAMVIQNPRYQVTQFGKPVTLSCSQTLNHNVMYWYQQKSSQAPKLLFHYYDKDFNNEADTPDNFQSRRPNTSFCFLDIRSPGLGDTAMYLCATSRDPTKNIQYFGAGTRLSVL.

As for this clonotype: This may be a read error: a much more frequent sequence differs by one nucleotide. The chain links TRBV7-2 to TRBJ2-5, with D possibly matching TRBD1 (6 bases). The CDR3 is made up of 16 amino acids. Germline-derived CDR1 and CDR2 are SGHTA and FQGNSA. CDR3 sequence: CVSSPPGHPDQETQYF. The CDR3 DNA sequence: TGTGTCAGCAGCCCACCGGGACACCCAGACCAAGAGACCCAGTACTTC.

The chain links TRBV12-3 or TRBV12-4 to TRBJ1-1; TRBD1 might be the D (6 bases). The CDR3 is made up of 16 amino acids. Trimming cost V 5 bases and J 2 bases, with 18 bases left between them. The CDR3 DNA is TGTGCCAGCAGTCCTCTGCTACAAGGGGGTAACACTGAAGCTTTCTTT. This gives the protein CASSPLLQGGNTEAFF.

This clonotype was counted many times. The DNA of the CDR3 is TGTGCCAGCAGCTTAATAAGGACAGGAAAAGATACGCAGTATTTT. Residues: CASSLIRTGKDTQYF. This chain links TRBV7-6 with TRBJ2-3, with 7 bases that match TRBD1. Germline CDR1 reads SGHVS; CDR2 reads FNYEAQ. The CDR3 spans 15 residues. V trimming: 2 bases; J trimming: 5 bases; junction bases outside the gene matches: 7.

There are a few counts of this clonotype. The chain employs TRBV3-1 and TRBJ1-1; D gene unclear. Germline V lookup: CDR1 LGHDT, CDR2 YNNKEL (reference sequence). Trimming took off 4 bases at V and 1 base at J, with 7 bases between the two ends. CDR3 length equals 13 residues. The CDR3: CASSPSQNTEAFF. The CDR3 DNA reads TGTGCCAGCAGCCCTTCCCAGAACACTGAAGCTTTCTTT.

About this clonotype itself: With a much larger clone just one base away, this may be a read error. The CDR3 sequence: CASSLAPGRFEQYF. DNA of the CDR3: TGTGCCAGCAGCTTAGCTCCCGGAAGGTTCGAGCAGTACTTC. J is TRBJ2-7 and V is TRBV7-4; D gene uncertain. CDR1 and CDR2 (germline): SGHVT, SQSDAQ. V lost 0 bases and J lost 6, with 12 bases in between. This CDR3 region has 14 residues.

This clonotype has just a few counts. The V gene is TRBV6-2 or TRBV6-3, the J gene TRBJ1-1; possible D gene TRBD1, 5 bases. The germline V gene encodes CDR1 MNHEY and CDR2 SVGEGT. V was cut by 10 bases and J by 6 bases, with 9 bases left in between. This CDR3 is 10 amino acids long. For the CDR3, the DNA is TGTGCCACCGGGGGGGCTGAAGCTTTCTTT. Its protein product is CATGGAEAFF.

This chain joins TRBV5-4 and TRBJ2-7, with TRBD2 as a possible D gene (5 bases). Germline values: CDR1 SGHNT, CDR2 YYREEE (reference sequence). This CDR3 has 12 amino acids. V dropped 5 bases and J dropped 6 bases, with 12 bases sitting between them. CDR3 region: CASSNKGGEQYV. CDR3 bases: TGTGCCAGCAGTAACAAAGGAGGCGAGCAGTACGTC.

The rearrangement uses TRBV6-5 and TRBJ1-1, with a tentative D call TRBD1 (5 bases). This CDR3 comprises 13 residues. The V gene's germline CDR1 is MNHEY and CDR2 SVGAGI. With 2 bases removed from V and 8 bases from J, the gap between germline ends came to 12 bases. The CDR3 bases are TGTGCCAGCAGTTACGGGGCAAAATTGGAAGCTTTCTTT. It encodes CASSYGAKLEAFF.

This clonotype was seen ten or more times. The chain joins TRBV7-6 to TRBJ2-1; TRBD2 agrees at 14 bases. Germline V gene data show CDR1 as SGHVS and CDR2 as FNYEAQ. CDR3 length: 18 residues. The ends lost 5 bases at V and 4 bases at J; junction bases unmatched: 10. CDR3 protein: CASSVLGLAGGQYNEQFF. In nucleotides, the CDR3 is TGTGCCAGCAGCGTTCTTGGACTAGCGGGGGGCCAGTACAATGAGCAGTTCTTC.

This clonotype has just a few counts. The chain carries TRBV7-9 and TRBJ1-5, with a possible D match to TRBD1 (6 bases). Germline CDR1 and CDR2: SEHNR and FQNEAQ (reference sequence). This CDR3 has 17 residues. V lost 4 bases, J lost 4 bases, and 20 bases lay in between. The CDR3 sequence: CASSSPHGEGGNQPQHF. The CDR3, as DNA: TGTGCCAGCAGCTCCCCCCATGGAGAGGGGGGGAATCAGCCCCAGCATTTT.

The J gene is TRBJ2-1, the V gene TRBV29-1, with D perhaps matching TRBD2 (5 bases). Germline CDR1 and CDR2: SQVTM and ANQGSEA. V lost 6 bases and J lost 0, with 12 bases in between. The CDR3 contains 14 residues. The CDR3 bases are TGCAGCGTCGAGACGGGGAGCTCCTACAATGAGCAGTTCTTC. Translated: CSVETGSSYNEQFF.

The CDR3 loop reads CASSTGQGRVETQYF. The CDR3 coding sequence is TGTGCCAGCAGTACCGGACAGGGGCGCGTGGAGACCCAGTACTTC. This sequence joins TRBV11-3 and TRBJ2-5; 9 positions agree with TRBD1. The length of the CDR3 is 15 residues. Looked up from germline, CDR1 is SGHNT and CDR2 is YENEEA. The junction had 10 bases not matched to a gene; V was cut back by 6 bases and J by 5 bases.